The T cell receptor beta chain described here comes from a study of shared clonotypes between healthy human individuals. Study at large: For every donor, three CD4 naive, three CD4 memory, two CD8 naive and one CD8 memory plates were used. Study-wide findings and caveats: Non-shared clonotypes displayed generation probabilities falling below those of clonotypes present in all four donors.

Subsets obtained from CD4+ cells comprised CD45RA+ naive and CD45RA-negative memory cells. On this clone itself: Its target is not known.

The germline gives CDR1 MDHEN, CDR2 SYDVKM. CDR3 size: 16 residues. V lost 5 bases and J lost 2; bases outside the gene matches: 7. DNA at around 190 ng, tens of thousands of T cell genomes, went into sorted-subset replicate PCRs. Only in-frame clones appear in the TCRdb table, and some are missing; sequencing was by immunoSEQ multiplex PCR. The sample holds about 2.4 million clones, roughly 93% seen once. This clonotype was obtained from a man aged 18 to 30 in good health. Some clones in this sample may be carry-over from other donors' samples. The sequencing sample was made of naive CD4+ T cells from PBMCs. Subset given: CD45RA+ positively selected. This chain uses TRBV28 with TRBJ2-5; 11 bases fit TRBD1. CDR3: CASSSTGTGGQETQYF. For the CDR3, the DNA is TGTGCCAGCAGTAGCACCGGGACAGGGGGTCAAGAGACCCAGTACTTC.